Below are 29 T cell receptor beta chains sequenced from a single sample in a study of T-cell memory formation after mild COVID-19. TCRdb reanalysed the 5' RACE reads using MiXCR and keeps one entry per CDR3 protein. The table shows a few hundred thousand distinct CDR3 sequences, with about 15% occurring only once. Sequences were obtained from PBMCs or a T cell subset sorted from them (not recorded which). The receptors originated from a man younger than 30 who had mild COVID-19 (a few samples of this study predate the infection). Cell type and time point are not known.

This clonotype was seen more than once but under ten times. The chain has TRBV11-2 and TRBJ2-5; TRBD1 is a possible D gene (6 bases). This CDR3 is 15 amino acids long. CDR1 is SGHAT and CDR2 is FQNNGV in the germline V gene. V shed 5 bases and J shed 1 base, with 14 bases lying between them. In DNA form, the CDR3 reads TGTGCCAGCAGCGAACGATGGACAGTCCAAGAGACCCAGTACTTC. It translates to CASSERWTVQETQYF. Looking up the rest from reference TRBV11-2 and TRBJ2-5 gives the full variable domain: EAGVAQSPRYKIIEKRQSVAFWCNPISGHATLYWYQQILGQGPKLLIQFQNNGVVDDSQLPKDRFSAERLKGVDSTLKIQPAKLEDSAVYLCASSERWTVQETQYFGPGTRLLVL.

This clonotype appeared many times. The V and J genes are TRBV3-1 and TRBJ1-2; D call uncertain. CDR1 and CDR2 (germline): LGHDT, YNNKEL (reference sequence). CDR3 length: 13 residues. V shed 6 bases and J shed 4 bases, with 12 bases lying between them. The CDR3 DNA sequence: TGTGCCAGCAGTCCAGACATATTCTATGGCTACACCTTC. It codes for CASSPDIFYGYTF.

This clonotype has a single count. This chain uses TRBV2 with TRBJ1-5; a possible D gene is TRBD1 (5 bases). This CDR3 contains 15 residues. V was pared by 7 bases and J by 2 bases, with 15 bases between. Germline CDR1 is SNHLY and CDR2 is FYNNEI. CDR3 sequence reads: CASTGGTGGNQPQHF. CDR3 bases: TGTGCCAGCACCGGAGGGACGGGGGGCAATCAGCCCCAGCATTTT.

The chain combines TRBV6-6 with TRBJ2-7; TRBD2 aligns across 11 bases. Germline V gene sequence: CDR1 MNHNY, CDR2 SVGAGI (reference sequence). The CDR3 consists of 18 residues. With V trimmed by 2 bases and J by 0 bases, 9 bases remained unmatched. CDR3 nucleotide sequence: TGTGCCAGCAGTTACACTCTAGCGGGGGGTTCAAGCTCCTACGAGCAGTACGTC. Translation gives CASSYTLAGGSSSYEQYV.

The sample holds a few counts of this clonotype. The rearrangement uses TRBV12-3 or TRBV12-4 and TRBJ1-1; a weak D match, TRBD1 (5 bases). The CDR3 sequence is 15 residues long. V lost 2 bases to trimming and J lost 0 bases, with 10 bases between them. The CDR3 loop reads CASSLSGPMNTEAFF. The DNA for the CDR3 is TGTGCCAGCAGTTTATCAGGGCCAATGAACACTGAAGCTTTCTTT.

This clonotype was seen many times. As DNA, the CDR3 is TGTGCCAGCAGCTTACTTGGAAGAACCGAGACCCAGTACTTC. As protein: CASSLLGRTETQYF. The rearrangement uses TRBV7-9 and TRBJ2-5, with D hard to call. This CDR3 region has 14 residues. Germline V gene data show CDR1 as SEHNR and CDR2 as FQNEAQ (reference sequence). Trimming took 2 bases from V and 5 from J, leaving 12 bases between them.

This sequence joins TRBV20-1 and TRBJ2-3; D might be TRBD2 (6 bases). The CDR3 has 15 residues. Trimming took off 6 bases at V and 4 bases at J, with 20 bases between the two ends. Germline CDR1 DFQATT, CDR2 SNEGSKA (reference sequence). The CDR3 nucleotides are TGCAGTGCCGTCCCCGGCGGGGTTGTTGCAGATACGCAGTATTTT. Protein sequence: CSAVPGGVVADTQYF.

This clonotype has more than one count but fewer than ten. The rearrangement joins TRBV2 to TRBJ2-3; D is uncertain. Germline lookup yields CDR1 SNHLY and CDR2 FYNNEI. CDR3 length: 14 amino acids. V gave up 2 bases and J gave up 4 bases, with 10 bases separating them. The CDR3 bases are TGTGCCAGCAGTGAATTTCTCGGCCCAGATACGCAGTATTTT. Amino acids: CASSEFLGPDTQYF. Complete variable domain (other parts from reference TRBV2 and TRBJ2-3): EPEVTQTPSHQVTQMGQEVILRCVPISNHLYFYWYRQILGQKVEFLVSFYNNEISEKSEIFDDQFSVERPDGSNFTLKIRSTKLEDSAMYFCASSEFLGPDTQYFGPGTRLTVL.

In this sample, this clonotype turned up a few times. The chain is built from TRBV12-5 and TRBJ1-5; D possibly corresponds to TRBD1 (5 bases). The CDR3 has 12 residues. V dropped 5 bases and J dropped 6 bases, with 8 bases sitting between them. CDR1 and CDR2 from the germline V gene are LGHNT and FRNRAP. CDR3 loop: CASGGGTQPQHF. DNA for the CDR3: TGTGCTAGTGGTGGGGGGACTCAGCCCCAGCATTTT.

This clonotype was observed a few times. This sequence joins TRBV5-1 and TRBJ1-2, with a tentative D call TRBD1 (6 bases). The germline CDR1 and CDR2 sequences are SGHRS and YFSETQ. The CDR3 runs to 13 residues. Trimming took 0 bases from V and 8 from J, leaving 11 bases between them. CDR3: CASSLGRGGGYTF. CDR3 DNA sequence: TGCGCCAGCAGCTTGGGTCGAGGGGGAGGCTACACCTTC.

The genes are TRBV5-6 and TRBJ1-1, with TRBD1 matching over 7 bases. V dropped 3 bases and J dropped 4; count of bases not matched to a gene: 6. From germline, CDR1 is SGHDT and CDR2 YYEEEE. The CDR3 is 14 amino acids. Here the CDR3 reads CASSWRDRGTEAFF. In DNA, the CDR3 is TGTGCCAGCAGCTGGCGGGACAGAGGCACTGAAGCTTTCTTT.

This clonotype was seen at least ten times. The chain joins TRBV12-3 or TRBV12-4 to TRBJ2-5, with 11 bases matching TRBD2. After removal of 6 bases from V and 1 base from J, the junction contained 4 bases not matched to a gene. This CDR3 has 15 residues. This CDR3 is CASSPGTSGQETQYF. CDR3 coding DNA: TGTGCCAGCAGCCCCGGGACTAGCGGCCAAGAGACCCAGTACTTC.

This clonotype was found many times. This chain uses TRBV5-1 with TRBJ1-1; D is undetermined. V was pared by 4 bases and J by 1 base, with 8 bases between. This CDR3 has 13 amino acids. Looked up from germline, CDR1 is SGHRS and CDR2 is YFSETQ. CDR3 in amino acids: CASSAVGNTEAFF. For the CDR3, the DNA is TGCGCCAGCAGCGCTGTTGGGAACACTGAAGCTTTCTTT.

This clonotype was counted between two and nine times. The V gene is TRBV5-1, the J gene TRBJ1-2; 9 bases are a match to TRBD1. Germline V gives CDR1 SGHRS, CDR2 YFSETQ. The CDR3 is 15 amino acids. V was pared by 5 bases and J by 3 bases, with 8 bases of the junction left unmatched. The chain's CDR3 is CASRPTGDRDYGYTF. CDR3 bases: TGCGCCAGCAGGCCCACAGGGGACAGGGACTATGGCTACACCTTC.

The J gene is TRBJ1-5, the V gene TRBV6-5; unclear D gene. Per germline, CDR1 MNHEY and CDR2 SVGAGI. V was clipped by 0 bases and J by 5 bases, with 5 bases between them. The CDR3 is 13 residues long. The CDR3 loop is CASSYSVDQPQHF. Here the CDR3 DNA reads TGTGCCAGCAGTTACTCGGTCGATCAGCCCCAGCATTTT.

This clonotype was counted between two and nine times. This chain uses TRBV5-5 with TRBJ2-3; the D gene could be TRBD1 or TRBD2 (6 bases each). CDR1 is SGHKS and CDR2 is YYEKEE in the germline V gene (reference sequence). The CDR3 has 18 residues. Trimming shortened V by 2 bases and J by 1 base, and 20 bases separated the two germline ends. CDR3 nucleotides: TGTGCCAGCAGCTTTGGCCTAACCACAGGGAGGCGCACAGATACGCAGTATTTT. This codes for CASSFGLTTGRRTDTQYF.

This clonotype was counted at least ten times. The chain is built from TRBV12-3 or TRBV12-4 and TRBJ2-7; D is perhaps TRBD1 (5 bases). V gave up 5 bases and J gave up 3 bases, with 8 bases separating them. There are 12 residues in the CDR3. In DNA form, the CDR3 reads TGTGCCAGCAGTCTTCAGGGCTACGAGCAGTACTTC. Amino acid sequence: CASSLQGYEQYF.

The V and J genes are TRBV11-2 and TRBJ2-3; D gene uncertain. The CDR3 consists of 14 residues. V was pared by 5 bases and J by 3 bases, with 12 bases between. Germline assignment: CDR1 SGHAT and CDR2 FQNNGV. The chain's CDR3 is CASSGVFRTDTQYF. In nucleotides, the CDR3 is TGTGCCAGCAGCGGGGTTTTTCGAACAGATACGCAGTATTTT. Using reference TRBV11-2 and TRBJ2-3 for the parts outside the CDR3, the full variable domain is EAGVAQSPRYKIIEKRQSVAFWCNPISGHATLYWYQQILGQGPKLLIQFQNNGVVDDSQLPKDRFSAERLKGVDSTLKIQPAKLEDSAVYLCASSGVFRTDTQYFGPGTRLTVL.

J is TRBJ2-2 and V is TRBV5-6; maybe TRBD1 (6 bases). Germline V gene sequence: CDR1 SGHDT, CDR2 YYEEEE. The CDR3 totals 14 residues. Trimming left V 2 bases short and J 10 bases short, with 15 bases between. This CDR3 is CASSFRGIAVELFF. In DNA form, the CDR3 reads TGTGCCAGCAGCTTCAGGGGTATTGCCGTGGAGCTGTTTTTT.

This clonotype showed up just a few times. CDR3 in DNA: TGCAGTGCTATACCCCTTAACACCGGGGAGCTGTTTTTT. It specifies CSAIPLNTGELFF. The V gene is TRBV20-1, the J gene TRBJ2-2, with D uncertain. Between the trimmed V and J ends, which lost 4 bases and 2 bases, there was a span of 8 bases. The CDR3 consists of 13 residues. Germline V gene data show CDR1 as DFQATT and CDR2 as SNEGSKA (reference sequence).

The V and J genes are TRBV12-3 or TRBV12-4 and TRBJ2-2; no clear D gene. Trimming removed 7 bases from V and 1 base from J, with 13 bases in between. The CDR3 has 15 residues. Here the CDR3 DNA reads TGTGCCAGCACCCTTAGGGCGGTGAACACCGGGGAGCTGTTTTTT. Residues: CASTLRAVNTGELFF.

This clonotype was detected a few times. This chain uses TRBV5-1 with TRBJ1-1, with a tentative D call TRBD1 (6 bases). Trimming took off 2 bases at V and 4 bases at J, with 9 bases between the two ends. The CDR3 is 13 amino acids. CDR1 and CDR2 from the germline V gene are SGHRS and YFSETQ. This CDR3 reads CASSFAGVTEAFF. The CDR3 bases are TGCGCCAGCAGCTTTGCAGGGGTCACTGAAGCTTTCTTT.

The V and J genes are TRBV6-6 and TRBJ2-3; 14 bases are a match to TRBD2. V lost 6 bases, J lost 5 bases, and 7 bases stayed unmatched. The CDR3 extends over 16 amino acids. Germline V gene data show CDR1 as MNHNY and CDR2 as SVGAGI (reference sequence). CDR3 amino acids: CASRPPGTSGGDTQYF. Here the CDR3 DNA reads TGTGCCAGCAGGCCACCCGGGACTAGCGGGGGAGATACGCAGTATTTT.

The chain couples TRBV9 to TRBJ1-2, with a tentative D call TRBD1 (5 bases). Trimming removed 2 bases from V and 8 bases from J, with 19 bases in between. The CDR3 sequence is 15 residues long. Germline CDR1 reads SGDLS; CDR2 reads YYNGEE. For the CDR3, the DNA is TGTGCCAGCAGCGTCCAACATGGGGCCTCTCGGGGCTACACCTTC. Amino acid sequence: CASSVQHGASRGYTF.

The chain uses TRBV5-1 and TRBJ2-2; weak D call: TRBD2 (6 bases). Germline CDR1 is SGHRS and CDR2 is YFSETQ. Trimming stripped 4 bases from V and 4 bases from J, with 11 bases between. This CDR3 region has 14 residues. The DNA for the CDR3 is TGCGCCAGCAGCATGGGGGGAATCACCGGGGAGCTGTTTTTT. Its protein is CASSMGGITGELFF.

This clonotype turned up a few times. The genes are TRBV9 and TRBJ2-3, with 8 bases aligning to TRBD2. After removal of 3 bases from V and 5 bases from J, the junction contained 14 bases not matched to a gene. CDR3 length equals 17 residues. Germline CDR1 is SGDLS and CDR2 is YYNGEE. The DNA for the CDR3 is TGTGCCAGCAGCGCCCAACGAACGGGGGGGCGAATAGATACGCAGTATTTT. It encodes CASSAQRTGGRIDTQYF.

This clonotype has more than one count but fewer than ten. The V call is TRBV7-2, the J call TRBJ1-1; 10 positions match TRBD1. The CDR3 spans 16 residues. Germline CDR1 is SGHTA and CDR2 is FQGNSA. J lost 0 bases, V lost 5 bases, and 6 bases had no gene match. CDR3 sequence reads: CASSRPGQGLNTEAFF. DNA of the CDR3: TGTGCCAGCAGCCGCCCGGGACAGGGGTTGAACACTGAAGCTTTCTTT. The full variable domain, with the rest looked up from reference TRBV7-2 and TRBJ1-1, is GAGVSQSPSNKVTEKGKDVELRCDPISGHTALYWYRQSLGQGLEFLIYFQGNSAPDKSGLPSDRFSAERTGGSVSTLTIQRTQQEDSAVYLCASSRPGQGLNTEAFFGQGTRLTVV.

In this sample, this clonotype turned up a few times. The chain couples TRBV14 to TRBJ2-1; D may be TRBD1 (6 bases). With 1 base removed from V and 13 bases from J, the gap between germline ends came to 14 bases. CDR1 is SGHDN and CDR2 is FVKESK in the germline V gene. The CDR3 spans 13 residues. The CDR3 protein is CASSQARGQSQFF. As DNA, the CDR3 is TGTGCCAGCAGCCAAGCTCGAGGACAGTCTCAGTTCTTC. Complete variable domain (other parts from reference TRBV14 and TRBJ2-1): EAGVTQFPSHSVIEKGQTVTLRCDPISGHDNLYWYRRVMGKEIKFLLHFVKESKQDESGMPNNRFLAERTGGTYSTLKVQPAELEDSGVYFCASSQARGQSQFFGPGTRLTVL.

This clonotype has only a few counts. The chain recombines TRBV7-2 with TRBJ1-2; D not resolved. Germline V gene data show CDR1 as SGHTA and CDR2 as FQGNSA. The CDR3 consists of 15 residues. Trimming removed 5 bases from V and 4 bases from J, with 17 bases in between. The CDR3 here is CASSPLSGLRYGYTF. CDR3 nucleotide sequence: TGTGCCAGCAGCCCCCTCTCCGGGCTTCGCTATGGCTACACCTTC.